This T cell receptor (beta chain) is drawn from a study of T-cell memory formation after mild COVID-19. A 5'RACE reaction primed in the constant segment made cDNA libraries of TCR alpha and TCR beta, and these carried sample barcodes and UMIs. MiXCR was run by TCRdb on the 5' RACE reads, yielding one entry per CDR3 protein. The table shows hundreds of thousands of distinct CDR3 sequences, with around 20% occurring only once. This TCR was recovered from an adult woman who had mild COVID-19 (a few samples of this study predate the infection). Cell type and time point are not known. Sequencing was done on a sample of PBMCs or a T cell subset sorted from them (not recorded which).

The CDR3 loop reads CASSYPKGYTF. DNA of the CDR3: TGTGCCAGCAGTTACCCGAAGGGCTACACCTTC. The V call is TRBV6-2 or TRBV6-3, the J call TRBJ1-2; D call uncertain. The V end lost 2 bases, the J end lost 8 bases, and 6 bases lay between the germline ends. The CDR3 totals 11 residues. Germline V gene lookup returns CDR1 MNHEY and CDR2 SVGEGT.